This TCR beta chain comes out of a study of T cells after yellow fever vaccination (dated by TCRdb to the late 2010s). Regarding the research as a whole: Libraries from fractions with low cell numbers were prepared with the SMART-Seq v4 Ultra Low Input RNA kit. Bulk TCR alpha and beta repertoires were sequenced longitudinally to track T-cell clones before and after primary and booster YFV17D yellow fever vaccination. Two healthy male donors, one aged 18 to 30 and one aged 30 to 40 years, made up the cohort. Blood samples were taken at several timepoints before and after primary and secondary immunization, and bulk PBMC replicates and cell subsets were isolated.

The sample was run on an Illumina NovaSeq 6000. TCR cDNA was synthesized by 5'RACE template switching, which introduced a universal primer site and unique molecular identifiers. Priming for cDNA synthesis came from both the TCR alpha and TCR beta constant segments. Two PCR steps were used to amplify libraries, with sample barcodes and sequencing adapters being added in the second step. Sequencing of the libraries was done on either Illumina HiSeq 2500 (2x100 bp) or NovaSeq (2x150 bp). The authors processed their data as follows. Demultiplexing of reads and collapsing into UMI consensus sequences were performed with MIGEC, and V(D)J alignment was carried out with MiXCR. Clonotypes responding to the vaccine were identified with edgeR on replicate PBMC samples, with the criteria of FDR below 0.01 and a log2 fold change above 5 up to day 15. Each bulk clonotype was labeled CD4 or CD8 based on which sequenced repertoire, CD4 or CD8, contained the clonotype at higher abundance. TCRdb's own reprocessing of the public reads used fastp at Q25 and MiXCR and kept productive beta chains. Merged by CDR3 protein, the rows form single entries marked with the most common genes and DNA. It is TCRdb's table, rather than the study itself, that gives the V and J calls and clone size. Within this sample are around 310,000 distinct CDR3 sequences, with around 4.5% of them counted one time only. The top ten clonotypes cover roughly a fifth of the sample.

The CDR3, cysteine through phenylalanine, is 17 amino acids long. The CDR3 DNA has 51 bases and is translated from base 1. After removal of 6 bases from V and 1 base from J, the junction retains 14 bases not matched to a gene. There are a few counts of this clonotype. Its antigen has not been determined. Base qualities were left out, and no much larger clone turns up one base away. Beyond this particular receptor, the publication reports: A small fraction of clonotypes appeared in both the CD4 and CD8 compartments, likely as a result of convergent recombination. Most clones expanded after primary vaccination (almost 97% of CD4 and roughly 90% of CD8) were re-detected after the booster, suggesting that broad memory maintenance occurred. The secondary T-cell response was found to be weaker but faster than the primary response, with a peak reached on day 5 rather than on day 15. Only two donors were included in the study, so the extent to which the findings can be generalized is limited. Computational filtering was needed because FACS-sorted repertoires could contain abundant contaminating clonotypes from the bulk population.

In the paper's terms, the treatment or condition label means: live attenuated yellow fever vaccine strain. At every blood-draw timepoint, two biological replicates of bulk PBMCs were collected. PBMCs were isolated from peripheral blood using a standard Ficoll-Paque protocol. TriZol was used to extract RNA from bulk PBMCs, from CD4 and CD8 fractions, and from dextramer-positive and dextramer-negative fractions. This sequence uses TRBV12-3 or TRBV12-4 and TRBJ2-7; the central 8 bases match TRBD1. Sample: PBMCs, taken 15 days after the yellow fever booster vaccination. This clonotype originated in a man aged 18 to 29 who received the YFV17D yellow fever vaccine. This receptor has the CDR3 CASRGTPGQALSYEQYF. The bases read TGTGCCAGCAGAGGGACTCCGGGACAGGCGCTGTCCTACGAGCAGTACTTC.